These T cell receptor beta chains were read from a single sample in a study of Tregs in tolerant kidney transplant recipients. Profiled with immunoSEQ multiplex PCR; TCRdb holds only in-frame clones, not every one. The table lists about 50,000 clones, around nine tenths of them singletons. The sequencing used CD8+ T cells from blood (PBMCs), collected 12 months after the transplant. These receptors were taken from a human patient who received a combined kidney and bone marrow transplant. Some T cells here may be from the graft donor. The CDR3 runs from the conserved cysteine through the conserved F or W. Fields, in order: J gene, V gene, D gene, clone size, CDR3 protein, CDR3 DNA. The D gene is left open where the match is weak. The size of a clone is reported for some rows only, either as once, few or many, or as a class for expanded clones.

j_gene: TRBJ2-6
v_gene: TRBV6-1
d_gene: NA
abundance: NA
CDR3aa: CASSERLSGANVLTF
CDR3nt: TGTGCCAGCAGTGAACGTCTCTCTGGGGCCAACGTCCTGACTTTC

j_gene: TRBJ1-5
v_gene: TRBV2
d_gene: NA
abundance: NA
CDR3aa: CASSNDGGPNQPQHF
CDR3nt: TGTGCCAGCAGTAACGACGGAGGCCCCAATCAGCCCCAGCATTTT

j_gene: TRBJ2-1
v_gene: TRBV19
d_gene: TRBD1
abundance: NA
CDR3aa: CASSTGQGANEQFF
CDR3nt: TGTGCCAGTAGTACGGGACAGGGGGCGAATGAGCAGTTCTTC

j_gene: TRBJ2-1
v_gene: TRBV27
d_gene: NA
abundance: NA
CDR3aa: CASSPIDSYNEQFF
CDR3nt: TGTGCCAGCAGTCCTATTGACTCCTACAATGAGCAGTTCTTC

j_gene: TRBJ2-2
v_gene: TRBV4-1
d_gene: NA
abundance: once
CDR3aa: CASSLLGLGELFF
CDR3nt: TGCGCCAGCAGCCTACTAGGGCTGGGGGAGCTGTTTTTT

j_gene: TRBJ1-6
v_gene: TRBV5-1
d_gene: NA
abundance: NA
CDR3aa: CASSLEESSYNSPLHF
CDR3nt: TGCGCCAGCAGCTTGGAGGAGAGCTCCTATAATTCCCCCCTCCACTTT

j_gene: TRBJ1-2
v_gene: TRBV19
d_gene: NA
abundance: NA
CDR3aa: CASSTRTGIGPYGYTF
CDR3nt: TGTGCCAGTAGTACTCGGACGGGGATAGGGCCCTATGGCTACACCTTC

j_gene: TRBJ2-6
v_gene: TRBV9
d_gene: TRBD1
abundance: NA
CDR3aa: CASSVDPGQGTGANVLTF
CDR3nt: TGTGCCAGCAGCGTGGATCCGGGACAGGGAACTGGGGCCAACGTCCTGACTTTC

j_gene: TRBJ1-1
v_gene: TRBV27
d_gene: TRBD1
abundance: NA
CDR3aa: CASSPSMTGWNTEAFF
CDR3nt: TGTGCCAGCAGTCCATCCATGACAGGGTGGAACACTGAAGCTTTCTTT

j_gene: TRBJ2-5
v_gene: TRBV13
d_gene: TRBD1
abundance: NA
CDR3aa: CASSSGQVQETQYF
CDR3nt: TGTGCCAGCAGCTCCGGACAGGTCCAAGAGACCCAGTACTTC

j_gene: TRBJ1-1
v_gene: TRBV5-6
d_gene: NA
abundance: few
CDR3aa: CASGEGKYAFF
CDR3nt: TGTGCCAGTGGGGAGGGCAAGTACGCTTTCTTT

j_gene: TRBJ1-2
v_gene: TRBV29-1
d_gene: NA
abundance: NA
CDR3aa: CSVPKLNNYGYTF
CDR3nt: TGCAGCGTCCCTAAACTTAATAACTATGGCTACACCTTC

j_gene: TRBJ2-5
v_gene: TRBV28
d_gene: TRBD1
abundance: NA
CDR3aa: CASSSTPHRGPFVETQYF
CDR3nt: TGTGCCAGCAGTTCAACCCCACACAGGGGGCCGTTTGTAGAGACCCAGTACTTC

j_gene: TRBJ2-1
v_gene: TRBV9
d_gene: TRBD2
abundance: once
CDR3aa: CASSASGAAYNEQFF
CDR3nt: TGTGCCAGCAGCGCTAGCGGGGCCGCCTACAATGAGCAGTTCTTC

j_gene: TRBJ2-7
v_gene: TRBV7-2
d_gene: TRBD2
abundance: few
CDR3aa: CASSFTVMGLVPYEQYF
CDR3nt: TGTGCCAGCAGCTTCACAGTGATGGGACTAGTCCCCTACGAGCAGTACTTC

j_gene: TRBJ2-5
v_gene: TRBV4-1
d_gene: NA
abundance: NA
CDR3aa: CASSRIALYQETQYF
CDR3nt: TGCGCCAGCAGCCGAATAGCGTTATATCAAGAGACCCAGTACTTC

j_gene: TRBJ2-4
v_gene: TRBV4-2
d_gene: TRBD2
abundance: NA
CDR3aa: CASSQGSLAGGLENIQYF
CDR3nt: TGTGCCAGCAGCCAAGGGTCCCTAGCGGGGGGGTTGGAAAACATTCAGTACTTC

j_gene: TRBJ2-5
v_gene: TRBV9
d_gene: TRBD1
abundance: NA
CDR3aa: CASSTLDRAQETQYF
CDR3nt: TGTGCCAGCAGCACTCTAGACAGGGCCCAAGAGACCCAGTACTTC

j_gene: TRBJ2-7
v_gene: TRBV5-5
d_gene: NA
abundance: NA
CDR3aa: CASSPGWSYEQYF
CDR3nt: TGTGCCAGCAGCCCTGGCTGGTCCTACGAGCAGTACTTC

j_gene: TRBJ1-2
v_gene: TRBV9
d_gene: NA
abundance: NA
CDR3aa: CASTGGQEDYGYTF
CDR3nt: TGTGCCAGCACGGGGGGTCAAGAAGACTATGGCTACACCTTC

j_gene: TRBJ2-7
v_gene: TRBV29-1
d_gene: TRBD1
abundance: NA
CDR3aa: CSVESGQDYEQYF
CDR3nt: TGCAGCGTTGAAAGTGGACAGGACTACGAGCAGTACTTC

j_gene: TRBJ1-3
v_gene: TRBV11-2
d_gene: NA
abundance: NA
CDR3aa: CASSLVRSTGNTIYF
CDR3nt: TGTGCCAGCAGCTTAGTCAGGTCTACTGGAAACACCATATATTTT

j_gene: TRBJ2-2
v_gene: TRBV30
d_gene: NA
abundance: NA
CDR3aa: CAWDTNTGELFF
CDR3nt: TGTGCCTGGGACACTAACACCGGGGAGCTGTTTTTT

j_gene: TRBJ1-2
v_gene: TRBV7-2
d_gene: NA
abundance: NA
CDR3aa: CASSLAIGLEVGYTF
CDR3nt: TGTGCCAGCAGCTTAGCTATCGGCCTGGAGGTTGGCTACACCTTC

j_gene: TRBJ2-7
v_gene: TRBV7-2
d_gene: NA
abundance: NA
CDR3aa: CASTRLEGEQYF
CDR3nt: TGTGCCAGCACCAGATTGGAGGGCGAGCAGTACTTC

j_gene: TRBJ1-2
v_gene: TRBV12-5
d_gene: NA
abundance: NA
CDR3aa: CASGLEGEIIYGYTF
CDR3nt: TGTGCTAGTGGTTTGGAAGGAGAGATTATCTATGGCTACACCTTC

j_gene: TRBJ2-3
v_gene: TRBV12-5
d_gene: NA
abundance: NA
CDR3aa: CASGVSSTDTQYF
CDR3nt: TGTGCTAGTGGTGTATCTAGCACAGATACGCAGTATTTT

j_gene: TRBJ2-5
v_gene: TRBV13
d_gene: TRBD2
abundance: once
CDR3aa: CASSLGLAGGQYF
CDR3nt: TGTGCCAGCAGCTTAGGGCTAGCGGGAGGGCAGTACTTC

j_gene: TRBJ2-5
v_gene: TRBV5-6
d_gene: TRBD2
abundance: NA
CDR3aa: CASSLRSGGKETQYF
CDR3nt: TGTGCCAGCAGCTTGAGGAGCGGGGGGAAAGAGACCCAGTACTTC

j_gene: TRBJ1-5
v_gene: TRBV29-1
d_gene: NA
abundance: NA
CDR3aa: CSVDYVQPQHF
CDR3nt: TGCAGCGTTGACTACGTCCAGCCCCAGCATTTT

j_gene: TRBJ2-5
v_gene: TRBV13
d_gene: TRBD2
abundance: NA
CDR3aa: CASSPGLAGPETQYF
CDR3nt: TGTGCCAGCAGCCCGGGACTAGCGGGCCCCGAGACCCAGTACTTC

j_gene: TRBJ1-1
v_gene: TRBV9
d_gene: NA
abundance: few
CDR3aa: CASSVDSWNTEAFF
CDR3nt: TGTGCCAGCAGCGTAGATAGCTGGAACACTGAAGCTTTCTTT

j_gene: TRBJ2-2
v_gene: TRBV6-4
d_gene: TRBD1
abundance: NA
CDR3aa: CASSDSTGRGLGTGELFF
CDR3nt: TGTGCCAGCAGTGACTCGACAGGCAGGGGGCTGGGCACCGGGGAGCTGTTTTTT

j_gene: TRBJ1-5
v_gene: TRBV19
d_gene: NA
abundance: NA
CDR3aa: CASTSAGLNQPQHF
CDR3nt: TGTGCCAGTACCTCCGCGGGATTAAATCAGCCCCAGCATTTT

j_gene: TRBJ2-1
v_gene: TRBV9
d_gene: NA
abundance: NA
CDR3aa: CASSDGQPYNEQFF
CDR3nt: TGTGCCAGCAGCGACGGACAACCCTACAATGAGCAGTTCTTC